This T cell receptor beta chain was sequenced during a study of identical twins. Study-level points and caveats: Whereas memory repertoires showed no such difference, abundant cord blood beta clonotypes carried fewer insertions.

This clonotype appeared a few times. Its specificity is unknown. V lost 4 bases, J lost 0 bases, and 20 bases lay in between. The CDR3 is made up of 19 amino acids. Per the germline V gene, CDR1 is SGDLS and CDR2 is YYNGEE. Among all donors, each was a healthy Caucasian. TCRdb independently ran MiXCR on the 5' RACE reads; one entry per CDR3 protein. Among about 690,000 distinct CDR3 sequences listed, less than 7% were seen once. The specimen was naive T cells sorted from blood. This rearrangement joins TRBV9 to TRBJ2-6; D call uncertain. The origin of this receptor is a man aged 18 to 29 in good health. The DNA of the CDR3 is TGTGCCAGCAGCCCCCCTCGAAGGGCCCTTTTCTCTGGGGCCAACGTCCTGACTTTC. Protein: CASSPPRRALFSGANVLTF. Combining the CDR3 with reference TRBV9 and TRBJ2-6 gives the whole variable domain DSGVTQTPKHLITATGQRVTLRCSPRSGDLSVYWYQQSLDQGLQFLIQYYNGEERAKGNILERFSAQQFPDLHSELNLSSLELGDSALYFCASSPPRRALFSGANVLTFGAGSRLTVL.